These T cell receptor beta chains were read from a single sample in a study of T cell responses to AZD1222 COVID-19 vaccine. Method: immunoSEQ multiplex PCR; TCRdb's copy keeps in-frame clones and lacks some. The sample carries 100,000 to 120,000 clones, about 85% recorded once. Sample: peripheral blood, taken on day 0 of AZD1222 vaccination. The source of these receptors is an adult in good health. CDR3s include the opening cysteine and the closing phenylalanine or tryptophan. Each record gives: J gene, V gene, clone size, D gene, CDR3 protein, CDR3 DNA. A D gene is named only where the DNA matches it firmly. The size of a clone is reported for some rows only, either as once, few or many, or as a class for expanded clones.

J: TRBJ1-1
V: TRBV6-5
size: NA
D: NA
CDR3: CASSYGSSRNTEAFF
DNA: TGTGCCAGCAGTTATGGGTCCTCCCGCAACACTGAAGCTTTCTTT

J: TRBJ2-5
V: TRBV2
size: NA
D: TRBD2
CDR3: CASSQPNSGAPQETQYF
DNA: TGTGCCAGCAGTCAGCCCAACAGCGGGGCGCCCCAAGAGACCCAGTACTTC

J: TRBJ2-4
V: TRBV2
size: NA
D: TRBD2
CDR3: CASEKPGTSGVLAKNIQYF
DNA: TGTGCCAGCGAAAAACCCGGGACTAGCGGCGTTCTAGCCAAAAACATTCAGTACTTC

J: TRBJ1-5
V: TRBV10-3
size: NA
D: NA
CDR3: CAISESDVGAQHF
DNA: TGTGCCATCAGTGAGTCAGATGTAGGGGCCCAGCATTTT

J: TRBJ1-4
V: TRBV10-3
size: NA
D: TRBD1
CDR3: CATQEGQGNEKLFF
DNA: TGTGCCACTCAGGAGGGACAGGGGAATGAAAAACTGTTTTTT

J: TRBJ1-4
V: TRBV27
size: NA
D: TRBD1
CDR3: CASSLSPGTGGEKLFF
DNA: TGTGCCAGCAGTTTATCCCCCGGGACAGGGGGGGAAAAACTGTTTTTT

J: TRBJ1-1
V: TRBV28
size: NA
D: NA
CDR3: CASSFLIRTEAFF
DNA: TGTGCCAGCAGTTTCCTGATACGCACTGAAGCTTTCTTT

J: TRBJ1-5
V: TRBV28
size: NA
D: NA
CDR3: CASGINRNQPQHF
DNA: TGTGCCAGCGGTATTAACCGCAATCAGCCCCAGCATTTT

J: TRBJ2-1
V: TRBV10-3
size: NA
D: TRBD1
CDR3: CAAGQGYNEQFF
DNA: TGTGCCGCTGGACAGGGGTACAATGAGCAGTTCTTC

J: TRBJ1-1
V: TRBV7-2
size: NA
D: NA
CDR3: CASSRRTDSEAFF
DNA: TGTGCCAGCAGCCGACGGACAGACTCCGAAGCTTTCTTT

J: TRBJ1-6
V: TRBV3-1/TRBV3-2
size: NA
D: TRBD1
CDR3: CASSRGQGADNSPLHF
DNA: TGTGCCAGCAGCCGGGGACAGGGAGCAGACAATTCACCCCTCCACTTT

J: TRBJ2-2
V: TRBV4-3
size: few
D: TRBD1
CDR3: CASSQGTGGLNTGELFF
DNA: TGCGCCAGCAGCCAAGGGACAGGGGGACTTAACACCGGGGAGCTGTTTTTT

J: TRBJ2-3
V: TRBV7-2
size: NA
D: TRBD1
CDR3: CASSRGQGFTDTQYF
DNA: TGTGCCAGCAGTCGGGGACAGGGGTTCACAGATACGCAGTATTTT

J: TRBJ1-2
V: TRBV24-1
size: NA
D: NA
CDR3: CATSDTVGGYTF
DNA: TGTGCCACCAGCGACACAGTGGGCGGCTACACCTTC

J: TRBJ2-1
V: TRBV28
size: NA
D: TRBD1
CDR3: CASSQGGVSYNEQFF
DNA: TGTGCCAGCAGCCAAGGGGGCGTCTCCTACAATGAGCAGTTCTTC

J: TRBJ1-2
V: TRBV29-1
size: NA
D: NA
CDR3: CSVEGGATNYGYTF
DNA: TGCAGCGTTGAAGGGGGGGCTACTAACTATGGCTACACCTTC

J: TRBJ2-2
V: TRBV5-4
size: NA
D: NA
CDR3: CASSLAGRSTGELFF
DNA: TGTGCCAGCAGCTTGGCGGGGAGGAGCACCGGGGAGCTGTTTTTT

J: TRBJ2-7
V: TRBV20-1
size: NA
D: NA
CDR3: CSEGSGHEQYF
DNA: TGCAGTGAAGGGAGCGGGCACGAGCAGTACTTC